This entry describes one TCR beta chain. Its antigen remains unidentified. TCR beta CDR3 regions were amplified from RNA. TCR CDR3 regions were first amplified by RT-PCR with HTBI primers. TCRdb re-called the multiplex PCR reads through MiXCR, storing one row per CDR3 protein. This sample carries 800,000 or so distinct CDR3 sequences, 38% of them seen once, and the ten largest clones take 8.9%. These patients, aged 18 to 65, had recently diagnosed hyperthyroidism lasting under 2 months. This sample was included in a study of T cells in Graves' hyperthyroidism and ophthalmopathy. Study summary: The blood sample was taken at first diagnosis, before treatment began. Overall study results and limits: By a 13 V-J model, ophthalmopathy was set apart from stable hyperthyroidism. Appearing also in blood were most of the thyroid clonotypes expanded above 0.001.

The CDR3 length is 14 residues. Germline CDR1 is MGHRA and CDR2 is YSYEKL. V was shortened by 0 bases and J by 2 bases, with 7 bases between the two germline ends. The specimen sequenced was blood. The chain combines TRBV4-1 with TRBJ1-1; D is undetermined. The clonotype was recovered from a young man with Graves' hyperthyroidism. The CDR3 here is CASSQDAANTEAFF. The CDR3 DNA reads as TGCGCCAGCAGCCAAGATGCGGCCAACACTGAAGCTTTCTTT.